This T cell receptor (beta chain) was found in a study of blood T cells in healthy people across ages. V lost 2 bases to trimming and J lost 10 bases; unmatched junction nucleotides: 6. Per germline, CDR1 SGHTA and CDR2 FQGTGA. The CDR3 covers 14 residues. A second PCR of 7 to 11 cycles used a sample-barcoded 5' primer and a J-beta primer mix. Each CDR3 protein gets one entry after TCRdb re-called the 5' RACE reads with MiXCR. The sample carries around 1.1 million distinct CDR3 sequences, roughly two fifths recorded once. Total RNA extraction produced at least 5.5 micrograms (per sample) for the study.

Sequencing used blood. The chain combines TRBV7-3 with TRBJ2-1, with 9 bases identical to TRBD2. The clonotype comes from a young man in good health. The CDR3 nucleotides read TGTGCCAGCAGCTTAGCTAGCGGGGAGGAGGAGCAGTTCTTC. This codes for CASSLASGEEEQFF.